One sample yielded the 8 T cell receptor beta chains listed below, sequenced in a study of Ad26.COV2.S vaccination and SARS-CoV-2 variants. Assay used: immunoSEQ multiplex PCR; TCRdb lists only in-frame clones, some missing. The profile covers around 450,000 clones, with less than 95% appearing a single time and around 4.5% taken by the ten largest. The treatment denotes: some 19 received Ad26.COV2.S at low or high dose, single or two shots; 5 received placebo; per-sample allocation not given. Samples analyzed were those drawn on day 63 after the first vaccine or placebo injection. The source material was peripheral blood, sampled in a trial of Ad26.COV2.S vaccine versus placebo. Every receptor here comes from a person between 18 and 59 years old who received the Ad26.COV2.S COVID-19 vaccine or a placebo.

The rearrangement joins TRBV4-1 to TRBJ1-2; perhaps TRBD1 as D (5 bases). CDR1 MGHRA and CDR2 YSYEKL come from the germline V gene. There are 14 residues in the CDR3. With 6 bases removed from V and 8 bases from J, the gap between germline ends came to 19 bases. CDR3 region: CASRARGQGVGYTF. The CDR3 nucleotides are TGCGCCAGCAGGGCCCGTGGTCAGGGTGTCGGCTACACCTTC.

This rearrangement joins TRBV12-3 or TRBV12-4 to TRBJ2-7; no reliable D call. The CDR3 contains 13 residues. V shed 3 bases and J shed 2 bases, with 8 bases lying between them. The CDR3 sequence is CASSFHTTYEQYF. The CDR3 nucleotides are TGTGCCAGCAGTTTTCACACTACCTACGAGCAGTACTTC.

The V gene is TRBV13, the J gene TRBJ2-3, with 11 bases fitting TRBD2. CDR3 length equals 15 residues. CDR1 is PRHDT and CDR2 is FYEKMQ in the germline V gene (reference sequence). The J segment lost 5 bases and the V segment lost 5 bases, leaving 6 bases of the junction unmatched. The CDR3 nucleotides read TGTGCCAGCAGCCATAGCGGGAGGGCGGAAGATACGCAGTATTTT. It is translated as CASSHSGRAEDTQYF.

The genes are TRBV11-2 and TRBJ1-2; D gene unclear. Trimming cost V 1 base and J 4 bases, with 13 bases left between them. Germline CDR1 and CDR2: SGHAT and FQNNGV. The CDR3 is 15 residues long. The CDR3 is CASSLAQMAPYGYTF. DNA for the CDR3: TGTGCCAGCAGCTTAGCACAGATGGCGCCCTATGGCTACACCTTC.

This rearrangement joins TRBV5-5 to TRBJ1-5, with D possibly matching TRBD1 (5 bases). With 0 bases removed from V and 1 base from J, the gap between germline ends came to 8 bases. The CDR3 is made up of 15 amino acids. CDR1 and CDR2 from the germline V gene are SGHKS and YYEKEE (reference sequence). CDR3 sequence (DNA): TGTGCCAGCAGCTTGGTTGAGGGGAGCAATCAGCCCCAGCATTTT. Its translation is CASSLVEGSNQPQHF.

This rearrangement joins TRBV28 to TRBJ2-5; a possible D gene is TRBD2 (5 bases). This CDR3 region has 13 residues. The V end lost 5 bases, the J end lost 7 bases, and 14 bases lay between the germline ends. Germline loops: CDR1 MDHEN, CDR2 SYDVKM. The CDR3 DNA reads TGTGCCAGCAGTATAGGACTCTTCGGGACCCAGTACTTC. Translated: CASSIGLFGTQYF.

The V gene is TRBV28, the J gene TRBJ2-1; D possibly corresponds to TRBD1 (5 bases). This CDR3 region has 14 residues. Germline CDR1 and CDR2: MDHEN and SYDVKM. The V and J ends lost 2 bases and 4 bases respectively, with 9 bases between them. The CDR3 here is CASSLIGQYNEQFF. The CDR3 DNA reads as TGTGCCAGCAGTTTAATTGGACAATACAATGAGCAGTTCTTC.

In its sample, this clone was seen once. V gene TRBV6-4 combines with J gene TRBJ2-1; 9 nucleotides match TRBD2. Germline CDR1 and CDR2: MRHNA and SNTAGT. The CDR3 totals 15 residues. Unmatched junction bases numbered 6, after V lost 2 bases and J lost 7 bases. This CDR3 reads CASSDVLAGRNEQFF. Written as DNA, the CDR3 is TGTGCCAGCAGTGACGTGCTAGCGGGAAGAAATGAGCAGTTCTTC.